Given below is one TCR beta chain in context. Its antigen is not known. All donors participated as healthy donors of bone marrow. This specimen comes from a study of cytomegalovirus exposure and HLA in healthy donors. Points from the study as a whole: Indistinguishable V segments such as TRBV6-2 and TRBV6-3 were excluded. Later, an analysis showed that TCR beta chains associated with HLA were more clonally expanded than others that were equally common. As was reported, the HLA-A and HLA-B alleles of most subjects were accurately predicted from TCR beta sequences.

CDR3 length: 12 amino acids. The germline gives CDR1 SGHNT, CDR2 YYREEE (reference sequence). Trimming removed 0 bases from V and 8 bases from J, with 5 bases in between. PCR used 60 Vbeta primers and 13 Jbeta primers. Sequencing used immunoSEQ multiplex PCR; TCRdb keeps in-frame clones, though not all of them. The table counts 95,000 to 150,000 clones; about 2.2% lies in the top ten. Sequences were obtained from PBMCs. The receptor's source is a man between 35 and 55 years old in good health and CMV-seronegative. This chain joins TRBV5-4 and TRBJ2-2, with D uncertain. As DNA, the CDR3 is TGTGCCAGCAGCTTGGATATTGGGGAGCTGTTTTTT. This sequence encodes CASSLDIGELFF.